The present T cell receptor (beta chain) was sequenced within a study of T cells in Graves' hyperthyroidism and ophthalmopathy. Findings and limits, study-wide: Ophthalmopathy and stable hyperthyroidism were separated by a 13 V-J model.

From germline, CDR1 is MNHNS and CDR2 SASEGT. The trim removed 2 bases at V and 7 bases at J, leaving 6 bases unmatched. The CDR3 is 15 residues long. Amplified TCR beta CDR3 regions came from RNA transcripts. HTBI primers were employed in a first-round RT-PCR of the TCR CDR3. TCRdb used MiXCR to reprocess the multiplex PCR reads, holding one entry per CDR3 protein. The sample consists of hundreds of thousands of distinct CDR3 sequences, approximately 15% of them appearing once. A remark on this clonotype: Its antigen remains unknown.

The clonotype was recovered from a woman between 40 and 50 years old with Graves' hyperthyroidism. The V call is TRBV6-1, the J call TRBJ2-1, with 9 bases lining up with TRBD2. Sequenced sample: blood. The CDR3 here is CASSESLLAGNEQFF. The CDR3, as DNA: TGTGCCAGCAGTGAAAGTTTGCTAGCGGGGAATGAGCAGTTCTTC.